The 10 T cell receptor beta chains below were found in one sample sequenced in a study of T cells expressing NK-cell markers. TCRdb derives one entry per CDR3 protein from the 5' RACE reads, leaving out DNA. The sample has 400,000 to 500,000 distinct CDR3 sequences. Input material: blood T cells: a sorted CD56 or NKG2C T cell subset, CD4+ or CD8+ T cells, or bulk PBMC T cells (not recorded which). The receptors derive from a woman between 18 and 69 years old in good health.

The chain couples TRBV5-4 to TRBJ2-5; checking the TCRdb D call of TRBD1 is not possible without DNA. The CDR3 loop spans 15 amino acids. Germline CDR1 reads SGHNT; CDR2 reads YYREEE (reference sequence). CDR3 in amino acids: CASSSRDIGQETQYF.

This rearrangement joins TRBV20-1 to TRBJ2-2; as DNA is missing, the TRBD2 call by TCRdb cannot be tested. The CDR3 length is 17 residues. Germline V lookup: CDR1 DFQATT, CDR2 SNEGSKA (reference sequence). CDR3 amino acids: CSARDGTRGIRAGELFF.

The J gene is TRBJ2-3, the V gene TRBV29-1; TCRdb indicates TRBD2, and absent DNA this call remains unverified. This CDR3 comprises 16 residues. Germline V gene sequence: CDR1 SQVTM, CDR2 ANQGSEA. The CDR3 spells CSVTSLEGGSTDTQYF.

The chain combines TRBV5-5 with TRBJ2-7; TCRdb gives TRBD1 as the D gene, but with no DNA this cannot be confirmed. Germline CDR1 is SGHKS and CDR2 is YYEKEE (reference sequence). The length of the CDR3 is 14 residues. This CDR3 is CASSFTGLSYEQYF. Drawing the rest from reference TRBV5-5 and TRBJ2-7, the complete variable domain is DAGVTQSPTHLIKTRGQQVTLRCSPISGHKSVSWYQQVLGQGPQFIFQYYEKEERGRGNFPDRFSARQFPNYSSELNVNALLLGDSALYLCASSFTGLSYEQYFGPGTRLTVT.

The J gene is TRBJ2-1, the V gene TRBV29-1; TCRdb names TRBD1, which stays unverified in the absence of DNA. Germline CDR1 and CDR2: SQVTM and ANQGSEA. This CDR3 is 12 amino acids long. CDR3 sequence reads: CSAMGLGNEQFF.

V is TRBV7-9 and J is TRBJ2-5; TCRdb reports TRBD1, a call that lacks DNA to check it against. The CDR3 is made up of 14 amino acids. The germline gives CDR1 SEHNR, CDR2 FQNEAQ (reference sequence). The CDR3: CASSLPLGEETQYF.

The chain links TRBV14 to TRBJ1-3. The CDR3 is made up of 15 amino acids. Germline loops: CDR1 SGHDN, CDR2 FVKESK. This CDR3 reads CASSQQPYSGNTIYF.

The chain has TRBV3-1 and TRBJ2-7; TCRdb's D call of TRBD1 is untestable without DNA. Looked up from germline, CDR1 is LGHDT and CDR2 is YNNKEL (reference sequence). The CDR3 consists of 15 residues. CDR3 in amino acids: CASSQGTGGFLEQYF.

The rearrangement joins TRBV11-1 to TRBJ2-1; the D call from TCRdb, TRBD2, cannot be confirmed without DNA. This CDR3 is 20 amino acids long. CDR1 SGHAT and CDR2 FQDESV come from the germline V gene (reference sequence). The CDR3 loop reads CASSLGAPTSGTIGINEQFF.

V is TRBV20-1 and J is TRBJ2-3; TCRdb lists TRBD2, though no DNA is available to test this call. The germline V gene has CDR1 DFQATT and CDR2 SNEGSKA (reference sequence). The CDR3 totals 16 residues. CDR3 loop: CSARDPVSAKAGTQYF.